This TCR beta chain emerged from a study of T cell responses to AZD1222 COVID-19 vaccine. About this clone: What it binds is not known.

Assay: immunoSEQ multiplex PCR; the TCRdb copy retains only in-frame clones and omits some. The sample has about 150,000 clones; around 88% are singletons. J was trimmed by 7 bases and V by 4 bases; bases with no gene match: 4. The CDR3 consists of 14 residues. The germline gives CDR1 GTSNPN, CDR2 SVGIG (reference sequence). Findings of the study overall: Just five or six AZD1222 recipients were seropositive at baseline.

The sequences come from peripheral blood, collected on day 0 of MenACWY control vaccination. The clonotype comes from an adult in good health. The chain is built from TRBV30 and TRBJ2-4, with 13 bases that match TRBD2. The CDR3 sequence is CAWTTTSGGNIQYF. The DNA for the CDR3 is TGTGCCTGGACCACGACTAGCGGGGGGAACATTCAGTACTTC.